This T cell receptor (beta chain) was retrieved from a study of OX40 agonist ivuxolimab in advanced cancers. This table comes from immunoSEQ multiplex PCR, and its TCRdb copy is limited to in-frame clones, with some not included. The sample shows about 37,000 clones, around four fifths of them seen only once. Germline loops: CDR1 SGHKS, CDR2 YYEKEE (reference sequence). This CDR3 has 16 residues. V was cut by 4 bases and J by 4 bases, with 17 bases left in between. A few counts support this clone. The sequencing used CD4+ or CD8+ T cells sorted from blood, collected in a trial of the OX40 agonist ivuxolimab. The chain has TRBV5-5 and TRBJ2-2; a possible D gene is TRBD2 (6 bases). The clonotype originates from an adult with an advanced solid tumor such as melanoma, head and neck, liver or kidney cancer. The CDR3 loop reads CASSANDWGGTGELFF. CDR3 coding DNA: TGTGCCAGCAGCGCCAACGATTGGGGAGGCACCGGGGAGCTGTTTTTT. Full variable domain (outside the CDR3, taken from reference TRBV5-5 and TRBJ2-2): DAGVTQSPTHLIKTRGQQVTLRCSPISGHKSVSWYQQVLGQGPQFIFQYYEKEERGRGNFPDRFSARQFPNYSSELNVNALLLGDSALYLCASSANDWGGTGELFFGEGSRLTVL.